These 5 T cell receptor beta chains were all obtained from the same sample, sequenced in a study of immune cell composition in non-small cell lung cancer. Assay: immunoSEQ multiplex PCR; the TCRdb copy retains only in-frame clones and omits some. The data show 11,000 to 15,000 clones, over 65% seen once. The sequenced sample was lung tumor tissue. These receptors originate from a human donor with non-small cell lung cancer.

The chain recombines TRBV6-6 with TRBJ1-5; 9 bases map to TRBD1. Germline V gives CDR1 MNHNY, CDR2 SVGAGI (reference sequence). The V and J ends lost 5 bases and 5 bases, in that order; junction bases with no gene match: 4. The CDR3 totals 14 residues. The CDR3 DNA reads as TGTGCCAGCAGTGTGACAGGGGGGCATCAGCCCCAGCATTTT. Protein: CASSVTGGHQPQHF.

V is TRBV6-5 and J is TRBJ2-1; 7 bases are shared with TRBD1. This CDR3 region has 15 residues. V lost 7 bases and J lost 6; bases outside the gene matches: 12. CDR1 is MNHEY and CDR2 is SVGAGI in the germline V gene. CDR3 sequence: CASTNRGHYLNEQFF. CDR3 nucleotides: TGTGCCAGCACCAACAGGGGACACTACCTCAATGAGCAGTTCTTC.

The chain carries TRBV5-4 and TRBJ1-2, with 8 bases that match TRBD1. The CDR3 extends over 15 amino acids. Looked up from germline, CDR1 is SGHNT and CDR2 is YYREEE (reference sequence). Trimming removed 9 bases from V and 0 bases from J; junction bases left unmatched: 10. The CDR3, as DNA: TGTGCCACGGGACAGGCTTGGCCGTCTAACTATGGCTACACCTTC. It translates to CATGQAWPSNYGYTF. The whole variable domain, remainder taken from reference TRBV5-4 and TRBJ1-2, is ETGVTQSPTHLIKTRGQQVTLRCSSQSGHNTVSWYQQALGQGPQFIFQYYREEENGRGNFPPRFSGLQFPNYSSELNVNALELDDSALYLCATGQAWPSNYGYTFGSGTRLTVV.

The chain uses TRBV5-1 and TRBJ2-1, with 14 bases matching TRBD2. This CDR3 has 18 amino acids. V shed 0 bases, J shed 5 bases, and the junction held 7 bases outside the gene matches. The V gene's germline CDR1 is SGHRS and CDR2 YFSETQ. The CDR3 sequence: CASSLGGLAGVRDNEQFF. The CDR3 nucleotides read TGCGCCAGCAGCTTGGGGGGACTAGCGGGAGTTCGCGACAATGAGCAGTTCTTC.

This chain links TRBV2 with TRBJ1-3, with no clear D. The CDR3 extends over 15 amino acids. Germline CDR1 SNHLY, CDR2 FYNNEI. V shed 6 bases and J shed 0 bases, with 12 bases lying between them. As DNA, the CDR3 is TGTGCCAGCAGAACAGCTATCCACTCTGGAAACACCATATATTTT. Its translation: CASRTAIHSGNTIYF.